The clone carrying this T cell receptor beta chain has just one count. This entry belongs to a study of control samples from healthy donors and cancer patients. Repertoires were generated with immunoSEQ multiplex PCR, while TCRdb's copy carries only in-frame clones and drops some. The repertoire consists of around 150,000 clones, with roughly 94% occurring once and the leading ten covering 14%. This CDR3 region has 15 residues. Germline-derived CDR1 and CDR2 are SGHAT and FQNNGV. Trimming left V 1 base short and J 1 base short, with 10 bases between. Source material: PBMCs. This receptor was taken from a man between 60 and 75 years old with colorectal cancer. This chain joins TRBV11-2 and TRBJ1-1; D ambiguous. CDR3 in amino acids: CASSLVGLGNTEAFF. As DNA, the CDR3 is TGTGCCAGCAGCTTAGTGGGCTTGGGGAACACTGAAGCTTTCTTT.